These 23 T cell receptor beta chains share one sample of origin, sequenced in a study of shared clonotypes between healthy human individuals. The method was immunoSEQ multiplex PCR; TCRdb's version includes in-frame clones alone and lacks a portion of them. The sample carries around 1 million clones, approximately 80% recorded once. Sequenced: memory CD4+ T cells sorted from blood. As to subset: CD45RA-negative fraction. Receptors originate from a man aged 18 to 35 in good health.

This chain uses TRBV28 with TRBJ2-7; perhaps TRBD1 as D (6 bases). Germline CDR1 MDHEN, CDR2 SYDVKM. Trimming took 3 bases from V and 0 from J, leaving 12 bases between them. This CDR3 contains 15 residues. CDR3 protein: CASSFRGSSSYEQYF. The CDR3 nucleotides read TGTGCCAGCAGTTTCAGGGGTTCATCCTCCTACGAGCAGTACTTC.

The chain combines TRBV9 with TRBJ1-1; D possibly corresponds to TRBD1 (6 bases). The V end lost 1 base, the J end lost 1 base, and 14 bases lay between the germline ends. Looked up from germline, CDR1 is SGDLS and CDR2 is YYNGEE. The CDR3 extends over 16 amino acids. Written as DNA, the CDR3 is TGTGCCAGCAGCGTATCGGACAGCCCAAGGAACACTGAAGCTTTCTTT. Protein sequence: CASSVSDSPRNTEAFF.

The chain links TRBV25-1 to TRBJ2-1; tentatively, D is TRBD1 (6 bases). Trimming shortened V by 10 bases and J by 8 bases, and 24 bases separated the two germline ends. The CDR3 contains 15 residues. Germline CDR1 and CDR2: MGHDK and SYGVNS. The DNA of the CDR3 is TGTGCCACCCAGGGAAATAATGGGGGCTGGGATGAGCAGTTCTTC. Protein product: CATQGNNGGWDEQFF.

On this clone itself: Other nucleotide sequences in the sample specify the same CDR3. This chain connects TRBV10-3 to TRBJ2-7; D perhaps matches TRBD1 (7 bases). V was cut by 3 bases and J by 2 bases, with 14 bases left in between. In germline, CDR1 is ENHRY, CDR2 SYGVKD. The CDR3 has 15 residues. CDR3 sequence: CAISEGQGGTYEQYF. Here the CDR3 DNA reads TGTGCCATCAGTGAAGGGCAGGGGGGCACCTACGAGCAGTACTTC.

J is TRBJ1-2 and V is TRBV7-9, with 7 bases matching TRBD1. V was clipped by 5 bases and J by 8 bases; unmatched bases: 11. CDR3 length equals 14 residues. Per the germline V gene, CDR1 is SEHNR and CDR2 is FQNEAQ (reference sequence). The CDR3 DNA reads as TGTGCCAGCAGCCCCTGGACAGGTTTGAGGGGCTACACCTTC. Translated: CASSPWTGLRGYTF.

CDR3 sequence: CAWSVEPGRAFYPNYGYTF. DNA of the CDR3: TGTGCCTGGAGTGTTGAGCCGGGCAGGGCCTTTTACCCTAACTATGGCTACACCTTC. The chain joins TRBV30 to TRBJ1-2, with D perhaps matching TRBD1 (5 bases). CDR1 GTSNPN and CDR2 SVGIG come from the germline V gene (reference sequence). The CDR3 sequence is 19 residues long. V was pared by 0 bases and J by 0 bases, with 23 bases between.

J is TRBJ1-5 and V is TRBV6-1; no reliable D call. Trimming cost V 0 bases and J 3 bases, with 3 bases left between them. The CDR3 covers 13 residues. Germline V lookup: CDR1 MNHNS, CDR2 SASEGT. The CDR3 loop reads CASSEATNQPQHF. The CDR3 region has the DNA TGTGCCAGCAGTGAAGCGACCAATCAGCCCCAGCATTTT.

This clone showed up just once. The CDR3 loop is CASSRDVGRQAAYEQYF. The CDR3 DNA is TGTGCCAGCAGCCGGGACGTAGGCAGACAAGCGGCCTACGAGCAGTACTTC. This chain connects TRBV5-6 to TRBJ2-7; D is possibly TRBD1 or TRBD2 (5 bases each). The CDR3 consists of 17 residues. Looked up from germline, CDR1 is SGHDT and CDR2 is YYEEEE. Trimming removed 4 bases from V and 2 bases from J, with 22 bases in between.

J is TRBJ2-7 and V is TRBV5-4, with 9 bases that match TRBD1. Unmatched junction bases numbered 5, after V lost 1 base and J lost 6 bases. Germline-derived CDR1 and CDR2 are SGHNT and YYREEE (reference sequence). The CDR3 contains 14 residues. CDR3 coding DNA: TGTGCCAGCAGCTTGTCCCGGGACAGGGCCGAGCAGTACTTC. It yields the protein CASSLSRDRAEQYF.

This clone was counted between two and nine times. The chain uses TRBV19 and TRBJ1-3; no definite D call. Trimming pared 8 bases from V and 2 bases from J, leaving 19 bases between. Per germline, CDR1 LNHDA and CDR2 SQIVND (reference sequence). The CDR3 runs to 16 residues. In DNA, the CDR3 is TGTGCCAGTGCGGGCCGAAAACCCTCTACTGGAAACACCATATATTTT. This gives the protein CASAGRKPSTGNTIYF.

The chain combines TRBV7-2 with TRBJ2-2; D is undetermined. CDR1 is SGHTA and CDR2 is FQGNSA in the germline V gene. V was cut by 6 bases and J by 4 bases, with 12 bases left in between. This CDR3 is 14 amino acids long. DNA for the CDR3: TGTGCCAGCAGTCCTGACCAGACCACCGGGGAGCTGTTTTTT. Its protein is CASSPDQTTGELFF.

The rearrangement joins TRBV10-2 to TRBJ2-7, with D possibly being TRBD1 or TRBD2 (5 bases each). CDR1 and CDR2 from the germline V gene are WSHSY and SAAADI. V lost 7 bases, J lost 4 bases, and 17 bases lay in between. The CDR3 extends over 14 amino acids. The CDR3 region has the DNA TGCGCCAGCACGAACCGGACGGGACCTTACGAGCAGTACTTC. Translated, it gives CASTNRTGPYEQYF.

The rearrangement joins TRBV7-9 to TRBJ1-4; 9 bases map to TRBD1. V lost 3 bases, J lost 8 bases, and 7 bases stayed unmatched. CDR3 length: 15 residues. CDR1 SEHNR and CDR2 FQNEAQ come from the germline V gene (reference sequence). The CDR3 sequence: CASSFTGTGIEKLFF. The CDR3 DNA is TGTGCCAGCAGCTTTACCGGGACAGGGATCGAAAAACTGTTTTTT.

The V gene is TRBV29-1, the J gene TRBJ2-7; maybe TRBD1 (5 bases). This CDR3 has 13 residues. The germline V gene encodes CDR1 SQVTM and CDR2 ANQGSEA. With 2 bases removed from V and 6 bases from J, the gap between germline ends came to 14 bases. As DNA, the CDR3 is TGCAGCGTTGAACAGGGTCTTAAGGGCGAGCAGTACTTC. It codes for CSVEQGLKGEQYF.

The genes are TRBV5-1 and TRBJ2-7; 10 bases map to TRBD1. The junction had 6 bases not matched to a gene; V was cut back by 5 bases and J by 1 base. CDR3 length: 15 residues. Germline V gene lookup returns CDR1 SGHRS and CDR2 YFSETQ. The CDR3 nucleotides read TGCGCCAGCAGGCAGGGACAGGGGCCTTCCTACGAGCAGTACTTC. Its translation: CASRQGQGPSYEQYF.

This clone was picked up a small number of times. The CDR3 region has the DNA TGTGCCGGCCGACTAGCGGGAGGACGAACCGGGGAGCTGTTTTTT. It is translated as CAGRLAGGRTGELFF. The chain carries TRBV2 and TRBJ2-2, with 13 bases aligning to TRBD2. The CDR3 has 15 amino acids. The germline V gene has CDR1 SNHLY and CDR2 FYNNEI. V was pared by 11 bases and J by 5 bases, with 8 bases of the junction left unmatched.

This chain's CDR3 is CASSPEWGASYEQYF. CDR3 DNA sequence: TGTGCCAGCAGTCCCGAGTGGGGGGCCTCCTACGAGCAGTACTTC. The chain couples TRBV6-1 to TRBJ2-7; D is tentatively TRBD1 or TRBD2 (6 bases each). The CDR3 runs to 15 residues. CDR1 and CDR2 (germline): MNHNS, SASEGT. Between the trimmed V and J ends, which lost 5 bases and 0 bases, there was a span of 14 bases.

This chain connects TRBV5-1 to TRBJ2-3, with no clear D. V shed 4 bases and J shed 3 bases, with 6 bases lying between them. Germline CDR1 is SGHRS and CDR2 is YFSETQ. The CDR3 has 12 amino acids. The CDR3 sequence is CASSETTDTQYF. The CDR3 bases are TGCGCCAGCAGCGAGACAACAGATACGCAGTATTTT.

The chain employs TRBV7-2 and TRBJ2-7; D not certain. Germline assignment: CDR1 SGHTA and CDR2 FQGNSA. V lost 3 bases and J 0 bases, leaving 6 bases between the germline ends. This CDR3 comprises 13 residues. Here the CDR3 reads CASSFRDSYEQYF. The CDR3, as DNA: TGTGCCAGCAGCTTTAGAGACTCCTACGAGCAGTACTTC.

The genes are TRBV5-5 and TRBJ1-2; no clear D gene. There are 14 residues in the CDR3. V was shortened by 1 base and J by 3 bases, with 10 bases between the two germline ends. CDR1 and CDR2 (germline): SGHKS, YYEKEE (reference sequence). The CDR3 sequence is CASSLNGFDYGYTF. The DNA for the CDR3 is TGTGCCAGCAGCTTGAACGGGTTCGACTATGGCTACACCTTC.

J is TRBJ2-4 and V is TRBV5-6, with D possibly being TRBD2 (6 bases). Germline CDR1 is SGHDT and CDR2 is YYEEEE. V was shortened by 1 base and J by 12 bases, with 14 bases between the two germline ends. The CDR3 runs to 13 residues. CDR3 coding DNA: TGTGCCAGCAGCTTGTTGCAGGAGGGTACTCAGTACTTC. Protein product: CASSLLQEGTQYF.

The V and J genes are TRBV28 and TRBJ2-7; 7 bases are shared with TRBD2. After removal of 2 bases from V and 2 bases from J, the junction contained 3 bases not matched to a gene. CDR1 and CDR2 from the germline V gene are MDHEN and SYDVKM. The CDR3 consists of 14 residues. The CDR3 nucleotides read TGTGCCAGCAGTTTAATGGGGAGGGCCTACGAGCAGTACTTC. Translation gives CASSLMGRAYEQYF.

The chain has TRBV6-1 and TRBJ2-1; maybe TRBD1 (6 bases). V was pared by 6 bases and J by 6 bases, with 18 bases between. The germline CDR1 and CDR2 sequences are MNHNS and SASEGT. The CDR3 runs to 15 residues. DNA of the CDR3: TGTGCCAGCAGCGCCTACCGGGACACACCCAATGAGCAGTTCTTC. It yields the protein CASSAYRDTPNEQFF.